A selection of T cell receptor beta chains follows, all from one sample in a study of identical twins. MiXCR, run by TCRdb on the 5' RACE reads, gives a single entry per CDR3 protein. The sample holds approximately 600,000 distinct CDR3 sequences, approximately 9.6% seen once. The data also belong to a second study, concerning yellow fever vaccine responses in identical twins.

Sequenced: PBMCs. All receptors come from a woman aged 18-30 years in good health. Both conserved end residues are part of each CDR3. A D gene is named only where the DNA matches it firmly. The size field is filled for only some rows; it gives once, few, many or a size class.

V gene: TRBV24-1
J gene: TRBJ2-5
clone size: NA
D gene: NA
CDR3 protein: CATSDLPKYQETQYF
CDR3 DNA: TGTGCCACCAGTGATTTGCCCAAGTACCAAGAGACCCAGTACTTC

V gene: TRBV12-3/TRBV12-4
J gene: TRBJ2-5
clone size: many
D gene: NA
CDR3 protein: CASSPYGETQYF
CDR3 DNA: TGTGCCAGCAGCCCTTATGGAGAGACCCAGTACTTC

V gene: TRBV6-2/TRBV6-3
J gene: TRBJ2-2
clone size: many
D gene: NA
CDR3 protein: CASSYSEVPGELFF
CDR3 DNA: TGTGCCAGCAGTTACTCGGAAGTCCCCGGGGAGCTGTTTTTT

V gene: TRBV2
J gene: TRBJ2-7
clone size: many
D gene: TRBD1
CDR3 protein: CASSETGPTYEQYF
CDR3 DNA: TGTGCCAGCAGTGAGACAGGGCCAACCTACGAGCAGTACTTC

V gene: TRBV25-1
J gene: TRBJ2-7
clone size: many
D gene: NA
CDR3 protein: CASSDMSSYEQYF
CDR3 DNA: TGTGCCAGCAGTGACATGAGCTCCTACGAGCAGTACTTC

V gene: TRBV28
J gene: TRBJ2-7
clone size: many
D gene: NA
CDR3 protein: CASSSPELATYEQYF
CDR3 DNA: TGTGCCAGCAGTTCTCCTGAACTAGCAACCTACGAGCAGTACTTC

V gene: TRBV5-1
J gene: TRBJ2-5
clone size: many
D gene: NA
CDR3 protein: CASSSPTREETQYF
CDR3 DNA: TGCGCCAGCAGCTCCCCGACGCGAGAAGAGACCCAGTACTTC

V gene: TRBV20-1
J gene: TRBJ2-5
clone size: few
D gene: NA
CDR3 protein: CSASQGVPDVYQETQYF
CDR3 DNA: TGCAGTGCTAGCCAAGGGGTCCCGGACGTTTACCAAGAGACCCAGTACTTC

V gene: TRBV12-3/TRBV12-4
J gene: TRBJ2-2
clone size: many
D gene: NA
CDR3 protein: CASTKGLKTGELFF
CDR3 DNA: TGTGCCTCCACGAAGGGCTTAAAAACCGGGGAGCTGTTTTTT

V gene: TRBV2
J gene: TRBJ1-5
clone size: NA
D gene: NA
CDR3 protein: CASARGLQGNQPQHF
CDR3 DNA: TGTGCCAGCGCCCGGGGACTTCAGGGCAATCAGCCCCAGCATTTT

V gene: TRBV5-1
J gene: TRBJ1-5
clone size: many
D gene: NA
CDR3 protein: CASSLAQGYSNQPQHF
CDR3 DNA: TGCGCCAGCAGCTTGGCCCAAGGTTATAGCAATCAGCCCCAGCATTTT

V gene: TRBV6-4
J gene: TRBJ1-1
clone size: NA
D gene: NA
CDR3 protein: CASYGGWGPTEAFF
CDR3 DNA: TGTGCCAGCTACGGTGGTTGGGGCCCCACTGAAGCTTTCTTT

V gene: TRBV29-1
J gene: TRBJ2-2
clone size: many
D gene: NA
CDR3 protein: CSVSGGGTGELFF
CDR3 DNA: TGCAGCGTATCCGGGGGCGGCACCGGGGAGCTGTTTTTT

V gene: TRBV29-1
J gene: TRBJ2-1
clone size: few
D gene: TRBD1
CDR3 protein: CSVDDRGKVNEQFF
CDR3 DNA: TGCAGCGTTGACGACAGGGGAAAGGTCAATGAGCAGTTCTTC

V gene: TRBV6-5
J gene: TRBJ2-5
clone size: few
D gene: TRBD2
CDR3 protein: CASSFAPGGQETQYF
CDR3 DNA: TGTGCCAGCAGTTTCGCCCCGGGAGGCCAAGAGACCCAGTACTTC

V gene: TRBV5-1
J gene: TRBJ1-1
clone size: few
D gene: TRBD1
CDR3 protein: CASSQQGAGLGNTEAFF
CDR3 DNA: TGCGCCAGCAGCCAACAGGGGGCTGGTTTGGGAAACACTGAAGCTTTCTTT

V gene: TRBV3-1
J gene: TRBJ2-2
clone size: few
D gene: NA
CDR3 protein: CASSQDYGGTGELFF
CDR3 DNA: TGTGCCAGCAGCCAAGATTACGGGGGTACCGGGGAGCTGTTTTTT

V gene: TRBV9
J gene: TRBJ2-3
clone size: NA
D gene: NA
CDR3 protein: CASSVESPDTQYF
CDR3 DNA: TGTGCCAGCAGCGTAGAGTCCCCAGATACGCAGTATTTT

V gene: TRBV29-1
J gene: TRBJ2-3
clone size: many
D gene: TRBD1
CDR3 protein: CSVPGGAGDTQYF
CDR3 DNA: TGCAGCGTTCCAGGGGGCGCGGGAGATACGCAGTATTTT

V gene: TRBV7-2
J gene: TRBJ1-2
clone size: few
D gene: NA
CDR3 protein: CASREGVNYGYTF
CDR3 DNA: TGTGCCAGCAGAGAAGGAGTAAACTATGGCTACACCTTC

V gene: TRBV10-3
J gene: TRBJ2-3
clone size: many
D gene: NA
CDR3 protein: CAIGGNTDTQYF
CDR3 DNA: TGTGCCATCGGCGGCAACACAGATACGCAGTATTTT

V gene: TRBV10-3
J gene: TRBJ2-5
clone size: few
D gene: TRBD2
CDR3 protein: CAIRPSGQETQYF
CDR3 DNA: TGTGCCATCAGGCCTAGCGGACAAGAGACCCAGTACTTC

V gene: TRBV28
J gene: TRBJ2-7
clone size: NA
D gene: TRBD1
CDR3 protein: CASGETGGIYEQYF
CDR3 DNA: TGTGCCAGCGGAGAGACAGGGGGGATCTACGAGCAGTACTTC

V gene: TRBV14
J gene: TRBJ2-5
clone size: many
D gene: NA
CDR3 protein: CASALGETQYF
CDR3 DNA: TGTGCCAGCGCCCTGGGGGAGACCCAGTACTTC

V gene: TRBV2
J gene: TRBJ2-3
clone size: few
D gene: NA
CDR3 protein: CASQQGWESTDTQYF
CDR3 DNA: TGTGCCAGTCAACAGGGATGGGAAAGCACAGATACGCAGTATTTT

V gene: TRBV7-9
J gene: TRBJ2-7
clone size: NA
D gene: TRBD1
CDR3 protein: CASSTSTGLYSYEQYF
CDR3 DNA: TGTGCCAGCAGCACTTCGACAGGGCTTTACTCCTACGAGCAGTACTTC

V gene: TRBV19
J gene: TRBJ1-5
clone size: few
D gene: NA
CDR3 protein: CASSKGVNQPQHF
CDR3 DNA: TGTGCCAGTAGTAAGGGGGTCAATCAGCCCCAGCATTTT

V gene: TRBV15
J gene: TRBJ2-1
clone size: NA
D gene: TRBD1
CDR3 protein: CATSNPKGAESYNEQFF
CDR3 DNA: TGTGCCACCAGCAATCCCAAGGGGGCGGAGTCCTACAATGAGCAGTTCTTC

V gene: TRBV3-1
J gene: TRBJ2-2
clone size: many
D gene: NA
CDR3 protein: CASSQGATAKTGELFF
CDR3 DNA: TGTGCCAGCAGCCAAGGCGCGACAGCGAAGACCGGGGAGCTGTTTTTT

V gene: TRBV15
J gene: TRBJ2-5
clone size: many
D gene: TRBD1
CDR3 protein: CATSSGQGGKETQYF
CDR3 DNA: TGTGCCACCAGCAGCGGACAGGGCGGAAAAGAGACCCAGTACTTC

V gene: TRBV13
J gene: TRBJ2-2
clone size: many
D gene: NA
CDR3 protein: CASSQFGPGELFF
CDR3 DNA: TGTGCCAGCAGCCAATTCGGACCCGGGGAGCTGTTTTTT

V gene: TRBV10-3
J gene: TRBJ1-4
clone size: NA
D gene: NA
CDR3 protein: CAISGGHGEKLFF
CDR3 DNA: TGTGCCATCAGTGGAGGGCATGGAGAAAAACTGTTTTTT

V gene: TRBV20-1
J gene: TRBJ2-5
clone size: NA
D gene: TRBD1
CDR3 protein: CSGRTGDPSETQYF
CDR3 DNA: TGCAGTGGAAGGACAGGGGATCCGTCGGAGACCCAGTACTTC

V gene: TRBV11-2
J gene: TRBJ2-3
clone size: NA
D gene: NA
CDR3 protein: CASSLEGRGSTDTQYF
CDR3 DNA: TGTGCCAGCAGCTTAGAAGGGAGGGGGAGCACAGATACGCAGTATTTT

V gene: TRBV3-1
J gene: TRBJ2-5
clone size: NA
D gene: TRBD1
CDR3 protein: CASRQDRGHQETQYF
CDR3 DNA: TGTGCCAGCAGACAGGACAGGGGTCACCAAGAGACCCAGTACTTC

V gene: TRBV5-6
J gene: TRBJ2-1
clone size: many
D gene: TRBD1
CDR3 protein: CASSLSWTGQFF
CDR3 DNA: TGTGCCAGCAGCTTATCCTGGACAGGGCAGTTCTTC

V gene: TRBV18
J gene: TRBJ2-7
clone size: NA
D gene: TRBD2
CDR3 protein: CASSHSGTSVSYEQYF
CDR3 DNA: TGTGCCAGCTCACACTCCGGGACTAGCGTTTCCTACGAGCAGTACTTC

V gene: TRBV7-6
J gene: TRBJ1-6
clone size: many
D gene: TRBD1
CDR3 protein: CASSERTGGDNSPLHF
CDR3 DNA: TGTGCCAGCAGCGAGCGGACAGGGGGGGATAATTCACCCCTCCACTTT

V gene: TRBV9
J gene: TRBJ1-5
clone size: few
D gene: TRBD1
CDR3 protein: CASSATGGDQPQHF
CDR3 DNA: TGTGCCAGCAGCGCCACAGGGGGGGACCAGCCCCAGCATTTT

V gene: TRBV20-1
J gene: TRBJ2-4
clone size: many
D gene: NA
CDR3 protein: CSANRLTKNIQYF
CDR3 DNA: TGCAGTGCTAACCGCCTAACCAAAAACATTCAGTACTTC

V gene: TRBV2
J gene: TRBJ1-3
clone size: many
D gene: NA
CDR3 protein: CASSDGSSGNTIYF
CDR3 DNA: TGTGCCAGCAGTGATGGAAGCTCTGGAAACACCATATATTTT

V gene: TRBV12-3/TRBV12-4
J gene: TRBJ2-1
clone size: many
D gene: TRBD2
CDR3 protein: CASSRLAGFNEQFF
CDR3 DNA: TGTGCCAGCAGCCGACTAGCGGGGTTCAATGAGCAGTTCTTC